This T cell receptor (beta chain) comes out of a study of blood T cell repertoires in COVID-19 (dated by TCRdb to about 2020). About the study as a whole: The collaborator samples originated in the United States, Italy and Spain and spanned the acute and convalescent phases of COVID-19. The prospective study material was composed of cDNA or gDNA derived from T cells, B-cell-depleted T cells, or PBMCs. A freely available public database, intended as a resource for researchers studying the immune response to SARS-CoV-2, is where the repertoires were released. The samples were drawn from two sources: the first 160 participants of the ongoing ImmuneRACE study, and 1,000 to 1,500 subjects contributed by 6 global collaborators. Where available, HLA class I and class II types were obtained from metadata supplied by the sample provider rather than from assay-based typing. Deeply sampled blood TCRbeta repertoires from subjects exposed to, actively infected with, or recovered from COVID-19 were included in the dataset. Sample metadata almost always included a de-identified subject ID, COVID-19 status, age in years and sex.

In regard to this clone: This receptor's antigen is unknown. Per-base quality was not reported, and no clone a single base away is much larger than it.

General findings and caveats noted by the study authors: How much clinical and demographic metadata was included differed by source and by participant, and the metadata was provided uncurated.

Reading from cysteine to phenylalanine, the CDR3 counts 15 amino acids. This entry keeps only the CDR3 DNA: 45 bases, framed from base 1. The V and J ends are trimmed by 2 bases and 5 bases, leaving 13 bases between them. CDR1 and CDR2 were assigned from the germline V gene as KGHSH and LQKENI. TCRbeta CDR3 regions were amplified from genomic DNA using the immunoSEQ Assay, a bias-controlled multiplex PCR. The source study handled its data this way. Nucleated cell counts per sample were estimated from amplification of reference gene primers within the assay. To quantify the absolute abundance of each unique TCRbeta CDR3 rearrangement, sequence reads were collapsed and filtered. For each sample, productive Simpson clonality was calculated as the square root of Simpson's diversity index over productive rearrangements. The table comes from immuneACCESS by way of TCRdb, which keeps in-frame sequences with V and J called. Part of the clones is missing from these tables; in studies checked, under half for an unresolved V gene and the rest for unknown reasons. V and J calls and clone size are as listed in that table; D and trimming were resolved from the DNA. The sample contains tens of thousands of clones, about 90% of them found a single time. Together, the top ten hold around 4.1% of the sample.

The collaborating institutions used their own protocols to collect whole blood in K2EDTA tubes. For TCRbeta analysis, collaborators shipped samples in one of three forms: frozen whole blood, isolated PBMCs, or DNA extracted from either of those sample types. Sequencing used peripheral blood. Recombination linked TRBV18 to TRBJ1-5; TRBD1 is a weak D gene call, 6 bases matching. The receptor comes from a woman older than 75 with active or convalescent COVID-19. The encoded CDR3 is CASSPNGGPDQPQHF. The sequenced DNA: TGTGCCAGCTCACCAAACGGGGGGCCGGATCAGCCCCAGCATTTT.